The clone carrying this TCR beta chain was observed a handful of times. The target antigen is unknown. The source of the sample is a study of post-analysis software for immune sequencing data. Study-wide background: Some patients lacked subtype; others had relapsing-remitting, secondary progressive or progressive-relapsing disease.

Study findings and constraints: Strong same-batch co-clustering of samples appeared with F measure clustering. Patients had higher frequencies than controls of about 5 TRBV segments, including TRBV5-6, TRBV5-1 and TRBV20-1. Comparison with controls showed significantly lower normalized Chao1 diversity in multiple sclerosis patients.

This CDR3 spans 15 amino acids. Trimming took off 1 base at V and 8 bases at J, with 17 bases between the two ends. Germline values: CDR1 MNHNS, CDR2 SASEGT. The library was made from cDNA and included unique molecular identifiers. TCRdb itself ran the PCR reads through MiXCR, one entry per CDR3 protein. The repertoire holds about 540,000 distinct CDR3 sequences, with around a third as singletons. The V and J genes are TRBV6-1 and TRBJ1-2, with D possibly TRBD1 on 5 matching bases. This TCR derives from a girl aged 2-17 years with multiple sclerosis. The sequenced material came from blood. Written as DNA, the CDR3 is TGTGCCAGCAGTGAAGTTGAGGGACCGATAGGCGGCTACACCTTC. This sequence encodes CASSEVEGPIGGYTF.